A single T cell receptor beta chain is shown here with its context. Its antigen remains undetermined. No per-base quality is available; no much larger clone lies one base away. Other DNA sequences in this specimen translate into the identical CDR3. This sample was taken from a study of T cell responses to AZD1222 COVID-19 vaccine (dated by TCRdb to the early 2020s). Regarding the study in general: AZD1222 recipients given second doses at about 4 weeks or at about 12 weeks were pooled, since spike-specific TCR depth and breadth were not found to differ between the two schedules. A total of roughly 240 trial participants underwent TCR sequencing, of whom 207 received two doses of AZD1222 and 26 received two doses of the MenACWY control vaccine. Trial participants were enrolled by age into subgroups of 18-55, 56-69 and 70-plus years, and about 150, 27 and 61 TCR-sequenced participants, respectively, were included in these subgroups.

The intended sense of this specimen's time point label: baseline before first vaccination. The vaccinee samples were drawn from two UK trials, COV001 and COV002, one of which was a single-blind randomized controlled phase 2/3 trial testing AZD1222 (ChAdOx1 nCoV-19) in healthy adults. For TCRbeta chain sequencing, PBMC samples were collected from trial participants at day 0 and at day 28 after the second dose. V lost 1 base and J lost 8 bases; the stretch between them is 5 bases long. The CDR1 and CDR2 encoded by the germline V gene are MNHEY and SVGAGI. The CDR3 covers 12 residues, taking in both the cysteine and the phenylalanine. Only the CDR3 region is kept as DNA, spanning 36 bases read in frame from base 1. The CDR3 regions of human TCRbeta chains were subjected to immunosequencing. The study's own analysis went as follows. TCRs in the repertoires were matched against a reference library of SARS-CoV-2-specific TCRs that had been generated with the MIRA antigen-specificity platform. Breadth was defined as the fraction of unique TCRs that were SARS-CoV-2-associated. Depth was defined as the fraction of total T cells that were SARS-CoV-2-associated. Using the MIRA data, each spike-specific TCR was assigned both to the spike region to which the TCR was reactive and to a CD4 or CD8 class. Log10-transformed breadth and depth values were compared by one-way ANOVA with Sidak's multiple comparisons tests. TCRdb carries this immuneACCESS record with in-frame sequences only. Its versions omit some clonotypes, under half of them owing to an unresolved V gene in the studies checked, with the rest unexplained. That table furnishes V, J and clone size, whereas the DNA furnished D and trimming. In this sample the table shows over 150,000 clones, about nine tenths of which occur a single time. Jointly, the top ten make up over 1.2% of the sample.

Broader findings and caveats from the paper: The 56-69-year group was small, and its depth increase did not reach significance, likely because of low power. Reportedly, almost half of the unique spike-specific TCRs recognized epitopes lying outside the regions that are mutated in the B.1.351 and B.1.1.7 variants. Conclusions about previously exposed vaccinees are limited, since just six or seven AZD1222 recipients were seropositive for SARS-CoV-2 at baseline. Participants were mostly white British, with more females than males. The authors suggested clonal diversity may have been underestimated. A significant rise in spike-specific TCR breadth and depth was observed after two AZD1222 doses relative to day 0 and relative to MenACWY recipients. Because no day 14 peak-response samples were available, the repertoires could be characterized only after the peak T cell response. Vaccine-associated CD4 TCRs spanned the whole spike protein, with dominant responses in regions 160-218 and 743-854.

Specimen: peripheral blood, collected on day 0 of AZD1222 vaccination. The TCR was taken from an adult in good health. The sequence is built from TRBV6-5 and TRBJ1-4; no D gene is confidently identified. The bases are TGTGCCAGCAGTTACTTGGGAGAAAAACTGTTTTTT. This codes for CASSYLGEKLFF.